This is a list of T cell receptor beta chains from one sample in a study of cytomegalovirus exposure and HLA in healthy donors. TCRdb keeps only in-frame clones here, not all; method: immunoSEQ multiplex PCR. The sample consists of roughly 120,000 clones, roughly nine tenths of them appearing once. Sequencing was done on a sample of PBMCs. The receptors here all came from a man aged 18 to 29 in good health and CMV-seropositive. Both conserved end residues are part of each CDR3. D genes are given only for firm matches. The size field is filled for only some rows; it gives once, few, many or a size class.

clone size: NA
D gene: NA
J gene: TRBJ1-4
V gene: TRBV6-5
CDR3 DNA: TGTGCCAGCACTACGTCCGGGTCAGTTAATGAAAAACTGTTTTTT
CDR3 protein: CASTTSGSVNEKLFF

clone size: NA
D gene: NA
J gene: TRBJ1-4
V gene: TRBV28
CDR3 DNA: TGTGCCAGCAGTCCTCAGGGGATGGGAGATGAAAAACTGTTTTTT
CDR3 protein: CASSPQGMGDEKLFF

clone size: NA
D gene: NA
J gene: TRBJ1-1
V gene: TRBV19
CDR3 DNA: TGTGCCAGTAGTATAGACAGGGACACTGAAGCTTTCTTT
CDR3 protein: CASSIDRDTEAFF

clone size: NA
D gene: NA
J gene: TRBJ1-2
V gene: TRBV30
CDR3 DNA: TGTGCCTGGAGTCAGCGGACGGACTATGGCTACACCTTC
CDR3 protein: CAWSQRTDYGYTF

clone size: NA
D gene: TRBD1
J gene: TRBJ2-7
V gene: TRBV6-5
CDR3 DNA: TGTGCCAGCAGTTACACCGGGACAGACTACGAGCAGTACTTC
CDR3 protein: CASSYTGTDYEQYF

clone size: NA
D gene: NA
J gene: TRBJ2-6
V gene: TRBV28
CDR3 DNA: TGTGCCAGCACCCCCGGACAGCTCTCTGGGGCCAACGTCCTGACTTTC
CDR3 protein: CASTPGQLSGANVLTF

clone size: NA
D gene: NA
J gene: TRBJ1-1
V gene: TRBV12-5
CDR3 DNA: TGTGCTAGTGGTACACTCGAAGAGGGGGACACTGAAGCTTTCTTT
CDR3 protein: CASGTLEEGDTEAFF

clone size: NA
D gene: NA
J gene: TRBJ2-2
V gene: TRBV5-1
CDR3 DNA: TGCGCCAGCAGCTTTAAGAACACCGGGGAGCTGTTTTTT
CDR3 protein: CASSFKNTGELFF

clone size: NA
D gene: TRBD2
J gene: TRBJ2-7
V gene: TRBV2
CDR3 DNA: TGTGCCAGCAGTTTAGCGGGGGGAGGGAACGAGCAGTACTTC
CDR3 protein: CASSLAGGGNEQYF

clone size: NA
D gene: TRBD1
J gene: TRBJ1-2
V gene: TRBV4-1
CDR3 DNA: TGCGCCAGCAGCACAGGACAGGCACCAGTTTATGGCTACACCTTC
CDR3 protein: CASSTGQAPVYGYTF

clone size: few
D gene: NA
J gene: TRBJ1-1
V gene: TRBV11-2
CDR3 DNA: TGTGCCAGCGGGGGGGGACTGGGCACTGAAGCTTTCTTT
CDR3 protein: CASGGGLGTEAFF

clone size: NA
D gene: NA
J gene: TRBJ1-1
V gene: TRBV29-1
CDR3 DNA: TGCAGCGCCCTATTGGAGCCAGCTTGTTTCTTT
CDR3 protein: CSALLEPACFF

clone size: NA
D gene: TRBD1
J gene: TRBJ2-1
V gene: TRBV7-9
CDR3 DNA: TGTGCCAGCAGCTTCCAGGGGGCCCCTCGGTTGGTGGGCAATGAGCAGTTCTTC
CDR3 protein: CASSFQGAPRLVGNEQFF

clone size: NA
D gene: NA
J gene: TRBJ2-1
V gene: TRBV27
CDR3 DNA: TGTGCCAGCGCAGGGGGGAATGAGCAGTTCTTC
CDR3 protein: CASAGGNEQFF

clone size: NA
D gene: TRBD2
J gene: TRBJ2-3
V gene: TRBV2
CDR3 DNA: TGTGCCAGCGGCGGGACTAGCGGGGACAGCTGGGGGGGAGATACGCAGTATTTT
CDR3 protein: CASGGTSGDSWGGDTQYF

clone size: NA
D gene: TRBD1
J gene: TRBJ2-2
V gene: TRBV11-2
CDR3 DNA: TGTGCCAGCAGCTCCTTGAAGGGACAGGGAACCGGGGAGCTGTTTTTT
CDR3 protein: CASSSLKGQGTGELFF

clone size: once
D gene: TRBD1
J gene: TRBJ2-1
V gene: TRBV7-9
CDR3 DNA: TGTGCCAGCAGTTCAACCACCGGGACAGGGGTGAAGTCCTACAATGAGCAGTTCTTC
CDR3 protein: CASSSTTGTGVKSYNEQFF

clone size: NA
D gene: TRBD1
J gene: TRBJ2-3
V gene: TRBV7-8
CDR3 DNA: TGTGCCAGCAGCCGCGACAGGGTGGCAGATACGCAGTATTTT
CDR3 protein: CASSRDRVADTQYF

clone size: NA
D gene: NA
J gene: TRBJ2-7
V gene: TRBV5-4
CDR3 DNA: TGTGCCAGCAGCTTGGGCGGCCCAACCTACGAGCAGTACTTC
CDR3 protein: CASSLGGPTYEQYF

clone size: once
D gene: TRBD1
J gene: TRBJ2-5
V gene: TRBV10-3
CDR3 DNA: TGTGCCATCAGTGAACAGGGGCCAGAGACCCAGTACTTC
CDR3 protein: CAISEQGPETQYF

clone size: NA
D gene: NA
J gene: TRBJ1-2
V gene: TRBV4-2
CDR3 DNA: TGTGCCAGCAGCCAAGATCGACAGGAAAACTATGGCTACACCTTC
CDR3 protein: CASSQDRQENYGYTF

clone size: NA
D gene: NA
J gene: TRBJ2-1
V gene: TRBV27
CDR3 DNA: TGTGCCAGCAGTTTAGCGGGAACCTACAATGAGCAGTTCTTC
CDR3 protein: CASSLAGTYNEQFF

clone size: NA
D gene: NA
J gene: TRBJ2-5
V gene: TRBV6-5
CDR3 DNA: TGTGCCAGCAGTTACCCGGGTCAAGAGACCCAGTACTTC
CDR3 protein: CASSYPGQETQYF

clone size: NA
D gene: TRBD1
J gene: TRBJ1-6
V gene: TRBV2
CDR3 DNA: TGTGCCAGCAGTGCCGGACAGGTCCGTGCGGATTCACCCCTCCACTTT
CDR3 protein: CASSAGQVRADSPLHF

clone size: NA
D gene: TRBD2
J gene: TRBJ2-1
V gene: TRBV6-5
CDR3 DNA: TGTGCCAGCACCGCCCCGGGGGGGGCCCTTGAGCAGTTCTTC
CDR3 protein: CASTAPGGALEQFF

clone size: NA
D gene: TRBD1
J gene: TRBJ2-4
V gene: TRBV2
CDR3 DNA: TGTGCCAGCAGTGAAAAGGGGGCAGGGAAAAACATTCAGTACTTC
CDR3 protein: CASSEKGAGKNIQYF

clone size: NA
D gene: TRBD1
J gene: TRBJ2-7
V gene: TRBV6-5
CDR3 DNA: TGTGCCAGCAGTATGACAGGGGAGATGGTCGAGCAGTACTTC
CDR3 protein: CASSMTGEMVEQYF

clone size: NA
D gene: TRBD1
J gene: TRBJ2-3
V gene: TRBV11-3
CDR3 DNA: TGTGCCAGCAGCTTAGGGGGGACAGGGGATAATACGCAGTATTTT
CDR3 protein: CASSLGGTGDNTQYF

clone size: NA
D gene: NA
J gene: TRBJ2-2
V gene: TRBV27
CDR3 DNA: TGTGCCAGCAGTCCCAACGCACGGGCCGCAGTGCGGGGCACCGGGGAGCTGTTTTTT
CDR3 protein: CASSPNARAAVRGTGELFF

clone size: NA
D gene: TRBD1
J gene: TRBJ1-2
V gene: TRBV15
CDR3 DNA: TGTGCCACCAGCAGGGACCTTCGGACAGGGGATGGCTACACCTTC
CDR3 protein: CATSRDLRTGDGYTF

clone size: few
D gene: TRBD1
J gene: TRBJ1-6
V gene: TRBV18
CDR3 DNA: TGTGCCAGCTCACTAAAGCCGGGACAGGGATATTCACCCCTCCACTTT
CDR3 protein: CASSLKPGQGYSPLHF

clone size: NA
D gene: TRBD1
J gene: TRBJ1-6
V gene: TRBV4-3
CDR3 DNA: TGCGCCAGCAGCCCTGGGACAGCTTATAATTCACCCCTCCACTTT
CDR3 protein: CASSPGTAYNSPLHF

clone size: NA
D gene: NA
J gene: TRBJ1-1
V gene: TRBV4-1
CDR3 DNA: TGCGCCAGCAGCCCCACCAGGGGGAACACTGAAGCTTTCTTT
CDR3 protein: CASSPTRGNTEAFF

clone size: NA
D gene: NA
J gene: TRBJ2-3
V gene: TRBV5-1
CDR3 DNA: TGCGCCAGCAGCTCGGTCCCTCATAGCACAGATACGCAGTATTTT
CDR3 protein: CASSSVPHSTDTQYF

clone size: NA
D gene: TRBD1
J gene: TRBJ2-7
V gene: TRBV25-1
CDR3 DNA: TGTGCCAGCAGTGAATTCGTGACAGGGGGGTACGAGCAGTACTTC
CDR3 protein: CASSEFVTGGYEQYF

clone size: NA
D gene: TRBD1
J gene: TRBJ1-1
V gene: TRBV19
CDR3 DNA: TGTGCCAGTCGCAATCACAGGGGACCAACGAGGGCGAACACTGAAGCTTTCTTT
CDR3 protein: CASRNHRGPTRANTEAFF

clone size: NA
D gene: TRBD1
J gene: TRBJ1-4
V gene: TRBV6-5
CDR3 DNA: TGTGCCAGCAGTACGTCCGGGACAGGGCGCGAAAAACTGTTTTTT
CDR3 protein: CASSTSGTGREKLFF

clone size: NA
D gene: TRBD1
J gene: TRBJ1-5
V gene: TRBV27
CDR3 DNA: TGTGCCAGCAGACACGGAGGTGGGACAGGGACCCAGCATTTT
CDR3 protein: CASRHGGGTGTQHF

clone size: NA
D gene: NA
J gene: TRBJ1-1
V gene: TRBV5-1
CDR3 DNA: TGCGCCAGCAGCTTGTCGGGGGTAAGCACTGAAGCTTTCTTT
CDR3 protein: CASSLSGVSTEAFF

clone size: NA
D gene: NA
J gene: TRBJ2-5
V gene: TRBV7-9
CDR3 DNA: TGTGCCAGCAGCCCAATGTCCGCGGGGAGTACCCAGTACTTC
CDR3 protein: CASSPMSAGSTQYF

clone size: NA
D gene: NA
J gene: TRBJ2-3
V gene: TRBV29-1
CDR3 DNA: TGCAGCGTCCCGGAGACTAGCACAGATACGCAGTATTTT
CDR3 protein: CSVPETSTDTQYF

clone size: NA
D gene: TRBD2
J gene: TRBJ2-3
V gene: TRBV13
CDR3 DNA: TGTGCCAACTCAGTGCGGGGGTCCACAGATACGCAGTATTTT
CDR3 protein: CANSVRGSTDTQYF

clone size: NA
D gene: TRBD1
J gene: TRBJ2-1
V gene: TRBV7-9
CDR3 DNA: TGTGCCAGCAGCGACGAACAGGGGAAACAGTTCTTC
CDR3 protein: CASSDEQGKQFF

clone size: NA
D gene: NA
J gene: TRBJ2-5
V gene: TRBV25-1
CDR3 DNA: TGTGCCAGCAGTCGTAACACGGGGGAGACCCAGTACTTC
CDR3 protein: CASSRNTGETQYF

clone size: NA
D gene: TRBD1
J gene: TRBJ2-7
V gene: TRBV6-6
CDR3 DNA: TGTGCCAGCAGTTACTCGACGACAGGGATCGACGAGCAGTACTTC
CDR3 protein: CASSYSTTGIDEQYF

clone size: NA
D gene: NA
J gene: TRBJ2-7
V gene: TRBV29-1
CDR3 DNA: TGCAGCGTTGAAGGTCTAGCCTACGAGCAGTACTTC
CDR3 protein: CSVEGLAYEQYF